The 2 T cell receptor beta chains reported below all come from one sample, sequenced in a study of cytomegalovirus exposure and HLA in healthy donors. Assay: immunoSEQ multiplex PCR; the TCRdb copy retains only in-frame clones and omits some. The sample lists around 49,000 clones, about 90% seen once, with roughly 1.4% in the top ten. Sample: PBMCs. The receptors come from a man younger than 30 in good health and CMV-seronegative.

The CDR3 sequence is CASSLRDTDYGYTF. The CDR3 DNA reads TGTGCCAGCAGTTTAAGGGACACAGACTATGGCTACACCTTC. This sequence joins TRBV27 and TRBJ1-2, with D possibly being TRBD1 (6 bases). CDR3 length: 14 amino acids. Deletions cut 2 bases from V and 3 bases from J, with 10 bases between. Germline V gene sequence: CDR1 MNHEY, CDR2 SMNVEV (reference sequence).

The J gene is TRBJ1-1, the V gene TRBV7-8, with a tentative D call TRBD1 (5 bases). V was pared by 1 base and J by 0 bases, with 15 bases between. The CDR3 is made up of 17 amino acids. Germline lookup yields CDR1 SGHVS and CDR2 FQNEAQ. CDR3 bases: TGTGCCAGCAGCTTAGGGGTAGGGGCAACCATGAACACTGAAGCTTTCTTT. It yields the protein CASSLGVGATMNTEAFF.